This entry describes one T cell receptor beta chain. The data stem from a study of T-cell reconstitution after alpha-beta-depleted transplantation in children. The CDR3 is made up of 14 amino acids. V lost 3 bases to trimming and J lost 8 bases; unmatched junction nucleotides: 9. CDR1 is GTSNPN, CDR2 SVGIG, per germline (reference sequence). Construction of the TCRbeta library involved unique molecular identifiers. A single record per CDR3 protein comes from TCRdb applying MiXCR to the PCR reads. The table lists some 220,000 distinct CDR3 sequences, about 9.5% of them singletons. The TCR sequence derives from a human donor who donated a stem cell graft to a child with acute lymphoblastic leukemia. Sample: PBMCs from the stem cell graft donor, taken from the stem cell graft. V gene TRBV30 combines with J gene TRBJ1-4, with 7 bases lining up with TRBD1. The CDR3 coding sequence is TGTGCCTGGAGCCGGGGCGCAGGGGGAGAAAAACTGTTTTTT. Its translation is CAWSRGAGGEKLFF.